This T cell receptor (beta chain) came from a study of T cell responses to AZD1222 COVID-19 vaccine. Method: immunoSEQ multiplex PCR; TCRdb's copy keeps in-frame clones and lacks some. The data show about 200,000 clones, roughly 94% seen once. Germline CDR1 SGHRS, CDR2 YFSETQ. The V end lost 5 bases, the J end lost 0 bases, and 12 bases lay between the germline ends. The CDR3 runs 14 residues. This sample comprised peripheral blood, obtained 28 days after the second dose of the MenACWY control vaccine. This chain connects TRBV5-1 to TRBJ2-7; the D call may be TRBD1 or TRBD2 (5 bases each). The source is an adult who received the MenACWY meningococcal vaccine as a control. Written as DNA, the CDR3 is TGCGCCAGCAGGCCAGCAGGGAGCTCCTACGAGCAGTACTTC. It is translated as CASRPAGSSYEQYF.